The T cell receptor beta chain under discussion was sequenced for a study of response to subunit inactivated influenza vaccine. TCRdb re-derived calls from the RT-PCR reads in MiXCR, one entry per CDR3 protein. The table records about 160,000 distinct CDR3 sequences, around 10% of them present only once. The CDR3 runs 14 residues. Deletions cut 3 bases from V and 5 bases from J, with 12 bases between. The germline CDR1 and CDR2 sequences are SNHLY and FYNNEI. Study results and limitations: Few additional T cells are recruited per seasonal influenza vaccination, authors suggested.

Only a few counts were recorded for this clonotype. What it binds is not known. This TCR derives from a man aged 45 to 70 who received an inactivated influenza vaccine. The chain is built from TRBV2 and TRBJ2-3; the D is unclear. The specimen comprised CD8+ T cells sorted from PBMCs, sampled 23 to 25 months after vaccination. The CDR3 reads CASSDSPLGDTQYF. The DNA of the CDR3 is TGTGCCAGCAGTGACTCACCTTTGGGAGATACGCAGTATTTT.